The present TCR beta chain was sequenced within a study of human T cells and chemical hapten exposure. For the study at large: The patients were mostly female; they had alopecia areata, totalis or universalis. Findings and caveats of the study: Counts of expanded TCRs at PT1 were positively correlated with patch test score.

TCRdb itself ran the RACE reads through MiXCR, one entry per CDR3 protein. The sample lists about 85,000 distinct CDR3 sequences, approximately 9% occurring once. This clonotype was observed at least ten times. Its specificity is unknown. This CDR3 has 14 amino acids. V shed 0 bases and J 5 bases; nucleotides not matched to a gene: 1. CDR1 and CDR2 from the germline V gene are SGDLS and YYNGEE. Time point meaning: pre-sensitization, week 0. The treatment here: therapeutic diphenylcyclopropenone sensitization with weekly scalp DPC. Blood collection took place prior to placing each patch test. Alopecia patients deemed DPC-suitable, aged 18 to 70, excluding pregnancy.

The chain has TRBV9 and TRBJ1-1; 10 nucleotides match TRBD1. This material consisted of whole blood, taken in connection with sensitization to the hapten diphenylcyclopropenone (DPC). The receptor's source is a man aged 35-49 years with alopecia areata. Some clones in this sample may be carry-over from other donors' samples. As DNA, the CDR3 is TGTGCCAGCAGCGTAGGACAGGGGGCGACTGAAGCTTTCTTT. As protein: CASSVGQGATEAFF.